The present T cell receptor beta chain was sequenced within a study of T-cell reconstitution after alpha-beta-depleted transplantation in children. Preparation of the TCRbeta library used unique molecular identifiers. TCRdb re-derived calls from the PCR reads in MiXCR, one entry per CDR3 protein. The sample consists of around 110,000 distinct CDR3 sequences, approximately 10% of them appearing once. Study-level points and caveats: As was reported, about two months after transplant, alpha-beta T cells came from several hundred expanded graft clones.

This CDR3 is built from 13 residues. Trimming removed 4 bases at V and 2 bases at J, with 9 bases between. Germline V gene data show CDR1 as SGHKS and CDR2 as YYEKEE (reference sequence). In the case of this clonotype: Its target is not known.

This sample comprised PBMCs, obtained before TCRalphabeta/CD19-depleted stem cell transplant. The chain joins TRBV5-5 to TRBJ1-1; unclear D gene. The sequence was obtained from a boy between 2 and 10 years old with acute lymphoblastic leukemia, due to receive a stem cell transplant. The CDR3 DNA is TGTGCCAGCAGCCTAGGGATAAACACTGAAGCTTTCTTT. Encoded protein: CASSLGINTEAFF.